These 9 T cell receptor beta chains originate from one sample sequenced in a study of OX40 agonist ivuxolimab in advanced cancers. Some clones are missing from TCRdb's copy, which holds only in-frame ones; the method was immunoSEQ multiplex PCR. The table has about 61,000 clones, 92% seen once. The sample in question was CD4+ or CD8+ T cells sorted from blood, obtained in a trial of the OX40 agonist ivuxolimab. Source of these receptors: an adult with an advanced solid tumor such as melanoma, head and neck, liver or kidney cancer.

This clone has a single count. The CDR3 sequence is CAISEDQETQYF. CDR3 nucleotides: TGTGCCATCAGTGAGGACCAAGAGACCCAGTACTTC. The J gene is TRBJ2-5, the V gene TRBV10-3, with D hard to call. This CDR3 region has 12 residues. V gave up 2 bases and J gave up 0 bases, with 1 base separating them. Germline V gene data show CDR1 as ENHRY and CDR2 as SYGVKD.

The chain links TRBV6-5 to TRBJ2-1; D may be TRBD2 (6 bases). CDR3 size: 14 residues. V lost 2 bases and J lost 10, with 15 bases in between. The germline V gene encodes CDR1 MNHEY and CDR2 SVGAGI. DNA of the CDR3: TGTGCCAGCAGTTACCAGGGACTCGCAGAAGAGCAGTTCTTC. As protein: CASSYQGLAEEQFF.

For the CDR3, the DNA is TGTGCCAGCACCCAATTTCCAGGGGGAAGTGGCTACACCTTC. Its protein is CASTQFPGGSGYTF. The chain carries TRBV7-8 and TRBJ1-2; TRBD1 matches 7 bases. V trimming: 7 bases; J trimming: 7 bases; junction bases outside the gene matches: 12. Germline CDR1 reads SGHVS; CDR2 reads FQNEAQ. The CDR3 extends over 14 amino acids.

This sequence joins TRBV7-9 and TRBJ2-6; tentatively, D is TRBD1 or TRBD2 (5 bases each). Trimming shortened V by 5 bases and J by 3 bases, and 14 bases separated the two germline ends. The CDR3 sequence is 16 residues long. Germline V gene sequence: CDR1 SEHNR, CDR2 FQNEAQ (reference sequence). The CDR3 DNA reads TGTGCCAGCAGCCCAGTTGGGGGAATTGGGGCCAACGTCCTGACTTTC. Protein sequence: CASSPVGGIGANVLTF.

V gene TRBV4-1 combines with J gene TRBJ1-3; D ambiguous. Germline V gene lookup returns CDR1 MGHRA and CDR2 YSYEKL. This CDR3 has 12 residues. V lost 1 base and J lost 2, with 0 bases in between. The CDR3 spells CASSQAGNTIYF. Written as DNA, the CDR3 is TGCGCCAGCAGCCAAGCTGGAAACACCATATATTTT.

V gene TRBV16 combines with J gene TRBJ2-3, with D unclear. The germline V gene has CDR1 KGHSY and CDR2 FQNENV. The CDR3 has 11 amino acids. V was trimmed by 3 bases and J by 5 bases, leaving 3 bases between them. CDR3 in amino acids: CASSQGDTQYF. DNA of the CDR3: TGTGCCAGCAGCCAGGGAGATACGCAGTATTTT.

This chain joins TRBV15 and TRBJ2-3, with D unresolved. Germline lookup yields CDR1 LNHNV and CDR2 YYDKDF (reference sequence). There are 13 residues in the CDR3. V lost 2 bases and J lost 0, with 3 bases in between. CDR3: CATSRPSTDTQYF. Written as DNA, the CDR3 is TGTGCCACCAGCAGACCGAGCACAGATACGCAGTATTTT.

This chain uses TRBV10-3 with TRBJ2-5, with D uncertain. This CDR3 is 12 amino acids long. Germline CDR1 is ENHRY and CDR2 is SYGVKD. V was trimmed by 2 bases and J by 1 base, leaving 2 bases between them. Here the CDR3 reads CAISEVQETQYF. DNA for the CDR3: TGTGCCATCAGTGAGGTCCAAGAGACCCAGTACTTC.

This chain uses TRBV11-2 with TRBJ1-5; D not certain. The CDR3 sequence is 15 residues long. Looked up from germline, CDR1 is SGHAT and CDR2 is FQNNGV. Trimming shortened V by 0 bases and J by 7 bases, and 13 bases separated the two germline ends. CDR3 region: CASSLELAPDQPQHF. DNA for the CDR3: TGTGCCAGCAGCTTAGAGCTTGCGCCGGACCAGCCCCAGCATTTT. The variable domain in full, completed from reference TRBV11-2 and TRBJ1-5, reads EAGVAQSPRYKIIEKRQSVAFWCNPISGHATLYWYQQILGQGPKLLIQFQNNGVVDDSQLPKDRFSAERLKGVDSTLKIQPAKLEDSAVYLCASSLELAPDQPQHFGDGTRLSIL.